This note documents a single T cell receptor (beta chain) sequence. Its antigen is undetermined. These data belong to a study of T cell responses to AZD1222 COVID-19 vaccine. The study's findings and limits: With two AZD1222 doses given, Spike-specific TCR breadth and depth both rose. Repertoires were sampled only after the peak T cell response. White British people made up most donors, females outnumbered males, and clonal diversity was possibly underestimated.

Germline loops: CDR1 SGHAT, CDR2 FQNNGV. This CDR3 has 13 residues. V was cut by 2 bases and J by 5 bases, with 9 bases left in between. Doses given second, at about 4 or about 12 weeks, were pooled. Sequencing used immunoSEQ multiplex PCR; TCRdb keeps in-frame clones, though not all of them. The sample yields 150,000 to 200,000 clones, around 94% seen once. Sequences were derived from peripheral blood, sampled 28 days after the second AZD1222 dose. The clonotype originates from an adult who received the AZD1222 COVID-19 vaccine. The rearrangement joins TRBV11-2 to TRBJ1-1; D is unclear. The CDR3 is CASSLSLSTEAFF. Written as DNA, the CDR3 is TGTGCCAGCAGCTTATCGTTGTCGACTGAAGCTTTCTTT.